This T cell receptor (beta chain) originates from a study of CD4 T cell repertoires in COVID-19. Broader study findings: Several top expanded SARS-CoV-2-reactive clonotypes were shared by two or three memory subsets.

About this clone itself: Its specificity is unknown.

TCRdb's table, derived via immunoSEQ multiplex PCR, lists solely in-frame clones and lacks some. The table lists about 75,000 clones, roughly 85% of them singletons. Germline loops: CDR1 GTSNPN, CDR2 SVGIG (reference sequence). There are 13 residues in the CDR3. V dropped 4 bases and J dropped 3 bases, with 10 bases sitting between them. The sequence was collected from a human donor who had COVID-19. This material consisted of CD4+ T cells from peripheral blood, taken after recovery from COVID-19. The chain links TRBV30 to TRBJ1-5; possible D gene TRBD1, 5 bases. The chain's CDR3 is CAWTQGVNQPQHF. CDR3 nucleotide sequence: TGTGCCTGGACGCAGGGCGTCAATCAGCCCCAGCATTTT. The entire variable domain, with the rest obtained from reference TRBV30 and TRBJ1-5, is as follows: SQTIHQWPATLVQPVGSPLSLECTVEGTSNPNLYWYRQAAGRGLQLLFYSVGIGQISSEVPQNLSASRPQDRQFILSSKKLLLSDSGFYLCAWTQGVNQPQHFGDGTRLSIL.